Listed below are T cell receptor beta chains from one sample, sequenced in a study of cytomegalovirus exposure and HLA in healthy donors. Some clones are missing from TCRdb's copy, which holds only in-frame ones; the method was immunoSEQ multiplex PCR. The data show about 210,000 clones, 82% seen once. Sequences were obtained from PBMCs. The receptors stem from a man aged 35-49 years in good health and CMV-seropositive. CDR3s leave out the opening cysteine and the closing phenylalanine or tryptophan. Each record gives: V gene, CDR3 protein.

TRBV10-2 ASSSGAASYEQY
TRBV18 ASSPQDSGSSYNEQF
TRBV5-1 ASSLEVQGSNEKLF
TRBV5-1 ASSVGQGAKGTEAF
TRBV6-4 ASSRDTLTGELF
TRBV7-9 ASSALYSSYNEQF
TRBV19 ASSLLQVGNYYGYT
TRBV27 ASSFLGQSSYNEQF
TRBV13 ASPEGRTPGSCF
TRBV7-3 ASSPQGGSGRETQY
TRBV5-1 ASSLFRDSSYEQY
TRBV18 ATSRNPETQY
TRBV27 ASSLGGADTEAF
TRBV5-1 ASSFGSREQF
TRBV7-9 ASRAMTGEVNTEAF
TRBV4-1 ASSQSPRQDTDTQY
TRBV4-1 ASSQGRGTGAPYEQY
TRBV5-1 ASSNLQGAGYEQY
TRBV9 ASSTAGGGTGELF
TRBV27 ASSLTGQLRNEQF
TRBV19 ASGGTSGDTQY
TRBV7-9 ASSKAGNYGYT
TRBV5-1 ASSRGQGNGELF
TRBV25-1 ASSAFSGRSNDEQF
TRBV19 ASRQGLAEAF
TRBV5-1 ASSLASGGSYTEAF
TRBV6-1 ASSGAANTEAF
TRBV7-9 ASSLRQGLPGELF
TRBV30 AWSLAGDQPQH
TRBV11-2 ASSATSGNNEQF
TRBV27 ASIPTYRLAGGPGEQY
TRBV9 ASSVGGLGNEKLF
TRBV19 ASSIQGANTEAF
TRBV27 ASSSSGILTEAF
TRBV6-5 ASSLQGGYGYT
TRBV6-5 ASGLAGTGEQF
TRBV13 ASSPTGTGGTEAF
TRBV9 ASSREGTGWNQPQH
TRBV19 ASSIVSEKLF
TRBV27 ASRWGQSYEQY
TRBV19 ASTVLGGQGPGYT
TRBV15 ATSRAITTSGVAKNIQY
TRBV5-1 ASSFDRVEQY
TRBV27 ASSPGKNSYGYT
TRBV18 ASSPEGSGNTIY
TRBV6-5 ASSYSLSDPYEQY
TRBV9 ASSVGVQGRNNEQF
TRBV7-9 ASSFDEQALYGYT
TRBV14 ASSHRTGEAGELF
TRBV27 ATWDRAISGANVLT
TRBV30 AWSADINQPQH
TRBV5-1 ASSLEEDRVGYNEQF
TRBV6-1 ATRGGLAGDNEQF
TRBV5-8 ASSLRSGNTEAF
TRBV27 ASSLGRLDEKLF
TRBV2 ASNRGTENQPQH
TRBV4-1 ASSPGQGARGNTIY